Listed here are 14 T cell receptor beta chains from one sample, sequenced in a study of shared clonotypes between healthy human individuals. Libraries were prepared by immunoSEQ multiplex PCR; TCRdb keeps only in-frame clonotypes and omits some of them. In the table there are 2,500,000 or so clones, more than 85% of which are singletons. Material for sequencing was naive CD4+ T cells from PBMCs. Stated subset: CD45RA+ positively selected. The receptors originated from a man between 18 and 35 years old in good health. Some clones in this sample may be carry-over from other donors' samples.

The CDR3 DNA sequence: TGTGCCAGCAGCCCCGCGGCGGCTCCCAGCCCCCACGAGCAGTACTTC. Translating it yields CASSPAAAPSPHEQYF. The V call is TRBV7-8, the J call TRBJ2-7; D remains ambiguous. The V gene's germline CDR1 is SGHVS and CDR2 FQNEAQ. Trimming removed 5 bases from V and 5 bases from J, with 22 bases in between. The CDR3 length is 16 residues.

The chain carries TRBV28 and TRBJ1-2, with 10 bases matching TRBD1. The CDR3 runs to 18 residues. Trimming cost V 3 bases and J 4 bases; bases outside gene matches: 14. Looked up from germline, CDR1 is MDHEN and CDR2 is SYDVKM. The CDR3 sequence: CASSFAPGQGIVSYGYTF. Written as DNA, the CDR3 is TGTGCCAGCAGTTTCGCACCGGGACAGGGGATCGTAAGCTATGGCTACACCTTC.

The V and J genes are TRBV21-1 and TRBJ2-3. TRBV21-1 is noted as a pseudogene. The CDR3 covers 14 residues. The CDR3 loop reads CASSAGAITDTQYF. Written as DNA, the CDR3 is TGTGCCAGCAGCGCCGGGGCGATCACAGATACGCAGTATTTT.

This clone has only a few counts. Different DNA sequences within this sample yield the same CDR3. CDR3 sequence reads: CASSRRTEAFF. The DNA for the CDR3 is TGTGCCAGCAGTCGACGGACTGAAGCTTTCTTT. V and J are TRBV28 and TRBJ1-1; D not resolved. Germline CDR1 is MDHEN and CDR2 is SYDVKM. CDR3 length: 11 amino acids. Trimming pared 5 bases from V and 5 bases from J, leaving 6 bases between.

As concerns this clone: This CDR3 is also generated by other DNA sequences in the sample. The chain employs TRBV7-2 and TRBJ1-1, with TRBD1 matching 10 bases. The germline CDR1 and CDR2 sequences are SGHTA and FQGNSA. CDR3 length: 14 residues. V lost 4 bases, J lost 2 bases, and 1 base stayed unmatched. The CDR3 DNA follows: TGTGCCAGCAGCTCGACAGGGGGCAACACTGAAGCTTTCTTT. Translation gives CASSSTGGNTEAFF.

This chain joins TRBV9 and TRBJ1-1; no definite D call. Trimming took 4 bases from V and 3 from J, leaving 10 bases between them. The CDR3 consists of 13 residues. Germline CDR1 and CDR2: SGDLS and YYNGEE. The CDR3 coding sequence is TGTGCCAGCAGCCGCGGTAGGGACACTGAAGCTTTCTTT. Translated, it gives CASSRGRDTEAFF.

CDR3 loop: CATSRGDVGLGNTIYF. DNA for the CDR3: TGTGCCACCAGCAGAGGGGATGTCGGGCTAGGAAACACCATATATTTT. The rearrangement uses TRBV15 and TRBJ1-3; D is unclear. The germline CDR1 and CDR2 sequences are LNHNV and YYDKDF (reference sequence). Between the trimmed V and J ends, which lost 1 base and 4 bases, there was a span of 14 bases. The CDR3 length is 16 residues.

The chain has TRBV7-3 and TRBJ2-1; either TRBD1 or TRBD2 may supply D (5 bases each). The CDR3 runs to 15 residues. In germline, CDR1 is SGHTA, CDR2 FQGTGA. V dropped 5 bases and J dropped 2 bases, with 13 bases sitting between them. CDR3 sequence: CASSPSGTTYNEQFF. The CDR3 bases are TGTGCCAGCAGCCCAAGTGGGACCACCTACAATGAGCAGTTCTTC. Full variable domain (missing parts from reference TRBV7-3 and TRBJ2-1): GAGVSQTPSNKVTEKGKYVELRCDPISGHTALYWYRQSLGQGPEFLIYFQGTGAADDSGLPNDRFFAVRPEGSVSTLKIQRTERGDSAVYLCASSPSGTTYNEQFFGPGTRLTVL.

This clone is a singleton in its sample. The rearrangement joins TRBV28 to TRBJ1-2, with 9 bases fitting TRBD1. Losses at the gene ends were 5 bases for V and 2 bases for J; bases not matched to a gene: 3. The length of the CDR3 is 14 residues. CDR1 and CDR2 from the germline V gene are MDHEN and SYDVKM. CDR3 in DNA: TGTGCCAGCAGTCACAGGGGGCGGAACTATGGCTACACCTTC. The encoded protein is CASSHRGRNYGYTF.

The V call is TRBV5-1, the J call TRBJ1-3; the D is unclear. Germline V gene data show CDR1 as SGHRS and CDR2 as YFSETQ. The V end lost 4 bases, the J end lost 4 bases, and 21 bases lay between the germline ends. This CDR3 comprises 17 residues. CDR3: CASSPSHGLLSGNTIYF. The CDR3 bases are TGCGCCAGCAGCCCCTCTCACGGCCTGTTGTCGGGAAACACCATATATTTT.

The chain employs TRBV7-2 and TRBJ2-1; TRBD2 aligns across 15 bases. Per the germline V gene, CDR1 is SGHTA and CDR2 is FQGNSA. The junction had 2 bases not matched to a gene; V was cut back by 5 bases and J by 3 bases. The CDR3 loop spans 16 amino acids. Here the CDR3 reads CASSRTSGRVYNEQFF. CDR3 sequence (DNA): TGTGCCAGCAGCCGGACTAGCGGGAGGGTCTACAATGAGCAGTTCTTC.

The count of this clone is one. This chain's CDR3 is CASSSTGSPNEKLFF. DNA for the CDR3: TGTGCCAGCAGTTCTACAGGTTCCCCTAATGAAAAACTGTTTTTT. The chain is built from TRBV9 and TRBJ1-4; possible D gene TRBD1, 5 bases. The V and J ends lost 5 bases and 3 bases respectively, with 14 bases between them. Per germline, CDR1 SGDLS and CDR2 YYNGEE. CDR3 size: 15 residues.

V usage is TRBV19 and J usage is TRBJ2-4, with TRBD2 matching 7 bases. CDR1 is LNHDA, CDR2 SQIVND, per germline (reference sequence). The V and J ends lost 5 bases and 3 bases, in that order; junction bases with no gene match: 7. The CDR3 covers 15 residues. DNA for the CDR3: TGTGCCAGTAGTGTAGCGGGTTACGGCAAAAACATTCAGTACTTC. Protein product: CASSVAGYGKNIQYF.

The V call is TRBV11-2, the J call TRBJ2-5; perhaps TRBD1 as D (5 bases). The CDR3 contains 16 residues. CDR1 is SGHAT and CDR2 is FQNNGV in the germline V gene. With 0 bases removed from V and 5 bases from J, the gap between germline ends came to 16 bases. CDR3 DNA sequence: TGTGCCAGCAGCTTAGATATCAAGGCAGGGTGGGAGACCCAGTACTTC. Its protein product is CASSLDIKAGWETQYF.